This TCR beta chain was identified in a study of blood T cell repertoires in COVID-19. Here immunoSEQ multiplex PCR was the method, and the copy in TCRdb shows in-frame clones only, minus some. The sample lists 200,000 to 250,000 clones; just under 85% were seen once. Trimming shortened V by 4 bases and J by 6 bases, and 12 bases separated the two germline ends. From germline, CDR1 is LGHNA and CDR2 YNFKEQ. CDR3 length: 13 amino acids. The chain links TRBV4-2 to TRBJ1-2; TRBD1 is a possible D gene (6 bases). Sequenced: peripheral blood. This sequence originates from a woman in her forties or fifties with active or convalescent COVID-19. The CDR3 is CASSLNREDGYTF. CDR3 coding DNA: TGTGCCAGCAGCCTCAACAGGGAAGATGGCTACACCTTC.